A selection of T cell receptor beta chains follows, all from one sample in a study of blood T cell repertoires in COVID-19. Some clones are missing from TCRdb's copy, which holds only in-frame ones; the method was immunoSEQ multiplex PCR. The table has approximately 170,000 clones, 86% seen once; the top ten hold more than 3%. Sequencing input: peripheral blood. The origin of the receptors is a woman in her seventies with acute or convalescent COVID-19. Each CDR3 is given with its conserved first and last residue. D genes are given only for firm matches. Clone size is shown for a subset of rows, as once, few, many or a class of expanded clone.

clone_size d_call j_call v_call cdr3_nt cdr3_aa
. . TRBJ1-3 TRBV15 TGTGCCACCAGCAGAGATAGGGGCTCTGGAAACACCATATATTTT CATSRDRGSGNTIYF
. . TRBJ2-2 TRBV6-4 TGTGCCAGCAGTGACGGGGCCACCGGGGAGCTGTTTTTT CASSDGATGELFF
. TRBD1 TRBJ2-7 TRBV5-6 TGTGCCAGCAGCCTGGACAGGGGTGGCTACGAGCAGTACTTC CASSLDRGGYEQYF
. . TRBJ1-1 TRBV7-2 TGTGCCAGCAGCTTACGGCGGGTGGGCACTGAAGCTTTCTTT CASSLRRVGTEAFF
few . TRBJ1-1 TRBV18 TGTGCCAGCTCATTGGACAGAAGCACTGAAGCTTTCTTT CASSLDRSTEAFF
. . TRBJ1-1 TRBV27 TGTGCCAGCAGTTTAGGCAGGAACACTGAAGCTTTCTTT CASSLGRNTEAFF
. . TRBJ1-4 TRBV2 TGTGCCAGCAGTGAAGCTCCTGCGGGCAGGGGTGACGAAAAACTGTTTTTT CASSEAPAGRGDEKLFF
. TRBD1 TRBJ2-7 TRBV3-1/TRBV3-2 TGTGCCACTCAACCCGGGACAGGGCTATACGAGCAGTACTTC CATQPGTGLYEQYF
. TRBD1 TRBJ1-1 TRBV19 TGTGCCAGTAGTATGGACAGGGCCCGAGAAGCTTTCTTT CASSMDRAREAFF
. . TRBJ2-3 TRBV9 TGTGCCAGCAGCGTAGGACCGGGGACAGATACGCAGTATTTT CASSVGPGTDTQYF
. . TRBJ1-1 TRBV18 TGTGCCAGCTCACCCTCCTTTGACACTGAAGCTTTCTTT CASSPSFDTEAFF
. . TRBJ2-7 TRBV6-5 TGTGCCAGCCGAGGGGGGGGGCCCAGCTACGAGCAGTACTTC CASRGGGPSYEQYF
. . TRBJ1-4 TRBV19 TGTGCCAGTAAGGAGGGTGAAAAACTGTTTTTT CASKEGEKLFF
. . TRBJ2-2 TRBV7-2 TGTGCCAGCAGCCCTAGGGCGGCGGGGACCGGGGAGCTGTTTTTT CASSPRAAGTGELFF
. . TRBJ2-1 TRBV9 TGTGCCAGCAGCGTAGGAGAGGCTGAGCAGTTCTTC CASSVGEAEQFF
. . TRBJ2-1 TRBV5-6 TGTGCCAGCAGCATTCAGGACAATGAGCAGTTCTTC CASSIQDNEQFF
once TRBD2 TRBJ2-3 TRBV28 TGTGCCAGCCACTTTCAGAGGGCTAGCGGGAGGGCAGATACGCAGTATTTT CASHFQRASGRADTQYF
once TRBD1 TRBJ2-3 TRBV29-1 TGCAGCGTTGAAAAGATCGGACAGGGGGCACGATATGATACGCAGTATTTT CSVEKIGQGARYDTQYF
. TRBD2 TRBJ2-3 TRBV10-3 TGTGCCATCAGTGAGGGACTAGCGGGATTCGCAGATACGCAGTATTTT CAISEGLAGFADTQYF
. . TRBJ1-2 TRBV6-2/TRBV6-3 TGTGCCAGCAGTTACACAGGAAACTATGGCTACACCTTC CASSYTGNYGYTF
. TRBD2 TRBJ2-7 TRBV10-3 TGTGCCATCAGTGGACTAGCGGGAGGGCCCCACGAGCAGTACTTC CAISGLAGGPHEQYF
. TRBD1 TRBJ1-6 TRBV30 TGTGCCTGGAGTGCGACCCCGGGACAGGGGAATTCACCCCTCCACTTT CAWSATPGQGNSPLHF
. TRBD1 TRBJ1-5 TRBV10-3 TGTGCCATCAGTCTCTTACCGGGACAGGGGGCGCGATTTAGCAATCAGCCCCAGCATTTT CAISLLPGQGARFSNQPQHF
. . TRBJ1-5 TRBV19 TGTGCCAGTAGTACCCCCTGGGAGGAGCCCCAGCATTTT CASSTPWEEPQHF
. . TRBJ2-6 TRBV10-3 TGTGCCATCAGTGCCCTGGCGTTCAGGGGAACTGGGGCCAACGTCCTGACTTTC CAISALAFRGTGANVLTF
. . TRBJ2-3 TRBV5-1 TGCGCCAGCAGCTTGGGACAGGCCACAGATACGCAGTATTTT CASSLGQATDTQYF
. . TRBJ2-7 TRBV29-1 TGCAGCGTTGTCGGACAGTCCGCCCCCTACGAGCAGTACTTC CSVVGQSAPYEQYF
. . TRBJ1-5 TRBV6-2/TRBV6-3 TGTGCCAGCAGTTACCCGAGAGCGGGGTTAGCGGGGAATCAGCCCCAGCATTTT CASSYPRAGLAGNQPQHF
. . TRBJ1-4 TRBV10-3 TGTGCCATCAGTGATGGAGCGAATGAAAAACTGTTTTTT CAISDGANEKLFF
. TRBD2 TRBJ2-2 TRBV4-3 TGCGCCAGCAGCCAAGGCGGGACTAGCGCCACCGGGGAGCTGTTTTTT CASSQGGTSATGELFF
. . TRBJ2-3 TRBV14 TGTGCCAGCAGCGAACTTGCGGGCCCAGATACGCAGTATTTT CASSELAGPDTQYF
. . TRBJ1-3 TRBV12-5 TGTGCTAGTGCCCTAGACAGTGCTACTGGAAACACCATATATTTT CASALDSATGNTIYF
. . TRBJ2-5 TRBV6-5 TGTGCCAGCAGCCAACAGAGACAAGAGACCCAGTACTTC CASSQQRQETQYF
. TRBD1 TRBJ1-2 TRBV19 TGTGCCAGTAGCCCAAGACAGGGCCATGGCTACACCTTC CASSPRQGHGYTF
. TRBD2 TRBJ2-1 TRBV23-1 TGCGCCAGCAGTCAATCTTCGACTAGCGGGAGGTATAGTGAGCAGTTCTTC CASSQSSTSGRYSEQFF
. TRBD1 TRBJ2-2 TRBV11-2 TGTGCCAGCAGTTCAGACAGGGCCCCTATGGACGGGGAGCTGTTTTTT CASSSDRAPMDGELFF
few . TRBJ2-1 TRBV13 TGTGCCAGCAGCTTGGGTAGCGATGAGCAGTTCTTC CASSLGSDEQFF
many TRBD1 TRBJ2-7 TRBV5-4 TGTGCCAGCAGCCGTGGGACAGGGAATTACCACGAGCAGTACTTC CASSRGTGNYHEQYF